This passage covers 28 T cell receptor beta chains from one sample sequenced in a study of T-cell reconstitution after alpha-beta-depleted transplantation in children. As it was prepared, the TCRbeta library received unique molecular identifiers. TCRdb re-analysed the PCR reads in MiXCR, keeping a single row per CDR3 protein. The sample records some 78,000 distinct CDR3 sequences, 13% to 15% being singletons. Sample: PBMCs, mostly from graft donor cells, taken 180 days after TCRalphabeta/CD19-depleted stem cell transplant. All receptors come from a male patient aged 2-15 years who had a stem cell transplant for acute lymphoblastic leukemia, so the T cells may come from the graft donor.

The chain has TRBV18 and TRBJ2-7; 13 nucleotides line up with TRBD2. Germline V gene lookup returns CDR1 KGHSH and CDR2 LQKENI. Trimming at V came to 3 bases and at J to 2 bases, leaving 10 bases not matched to a gene. The CDR3 length is 18 residues. CDR3 protein: CASSPLVTSGGSPYEQYF. Here the CDR3 DNA reads TGTGCCAGCTCACCGCTAGTGACTAGCGGGGGGTCACCCTACGAGCAGTACTTC.

This chain uses TRBV7-9 with TRBJ1-1; D is possibly TRBD1 (5 bases). V dropped 1 base and J dropped 4 bases, with 13 bases sitting between them. Germline CDR1 is SEHNR and CDR2 is FQNEAQ (reference sequence). The CDR3 spans 15 residues. CDR3 in DNA: TGTGCCAGCAGCTTAGTAAGAGGGGCTGGCACTGAAGCTTTCTTT. Its translation: CASSLVRGAGTEAFF.

This clonotype has a count of ten or more. The rearrangement joins TRBV5-1 to TRBJ2-7, with 7 nucleotides matching TRBD1. Germline CDR1 SGHRS, CDR2 YFSETQ. V dropped 4 bases and J dropped 4; count of bases not matched to a gene: 2. The CDR3 contains 12 residues. The CDR3: CASSVQGYEQYF. CDR3 sequence (DNA): TGCGCCAGCAGCGTACAGGGGTACGAGCAGTACTTC.

This clonotype was found a few times. The genes are TRBV5-1 and TRBJ2-3; D may match TRBD1 or TRBD2 (5 bases each). Germline V gives CDR1 SGHRS, CDR2 YFSETQ. This CDR3 comprises 14 residues. Trimming shortened V by 2 bases and J by 0 bases, and 7 bases separated the two germline ends. Here the CDR3 reads CASSLGDSTDTQYF. In DNA form, the CDR3 reads TGCGCCAGCAGCTTAGGGGACAGCACAGATACGCAGTATTTT.

The gene calls are TRBV9 and TRBJ2-5; D remains ambiguous. Per the germline V gene, CDR1 is SGDLS and CDR2 is YYNGEE. This CDR3 is built from 12 residues. V was pared by 0 bases and J by 4 bases, with 4 bases between. CDR3 nucleotide sequence: TGTGCCAGCAGCGTAGCTGGAGAGACCCAGTACTTC. This translates into CASSVAGETQYF.

The V gene is TRBV20-1, the J gene TRBJ2-1; the match to TRBD2 covers 16 bases. Germline assignment: CDR1 DFQATT and CDR2 SNEGSKA (reference sequence). Germline trimming cut 1 base from V and 1 base from J; bases unmatched to any gene: 4. This CDR3 region has 18 residues. The chain's CDR3 is CSARAGLAGGLSYNEQFF. In nucleotides, the CDR3 is TGCAGTGCTAGAGCGGGACTAGCGGGGGGGCTGTCCTACAATGAGCAGTTCTTC.

This clonotype was seen only a few times. The chain combines TRBV5-5 with TRBJ2-7; D gene uncertain. The CDR3 length is 12 residues. Trimming stripped 2 bases from V and 4 bases from J, with 7 bases between. Germline values: CDR1 SGHKS, CDR2 YYEKEE (reference sequence). This chain's CDR3 is CASSFSSYEQYF. The CDR3 region has the DNA TGTGCCAGCAGCTTTTCCAGTTACGAGCAGTACTTC.

This clonotype was counted between two and nine times. The chain couples TRBV6-2 or TRBV6-3 to TRBJ1-5, with D unclear. This CDR3 is built from 16 residues. The V end was cut by 4 bases, the J end by 4 bases, with 17 bases between. In germline, CDR1 is MNHEY, CDR2 SVGEGT. This CDR3 is CASSSRTLRQNQPQHF. The CDR3 DNA follows: TGTGCCAGCAGTTCCCGGACTCTCCGCCAAAATCAGCCCCAGCATTTT.

This clonotype has at least ten counts. V gene TRBV12-3 or TRBV12-4 combines with J gene TRBJ2-7; D perhaps matches TRBD1 (5 bases). V was trimmed by 5 bases and J by 3 bases, leaving 5 bases between them. The CDR3 has 11 residues. CDR3 sequence (DNA): TGTGCCAGCAGTCAGGGCTACGAGCAGTACTTC. This sequence encodes CASSQGYEQYF.

The genes are TRBV12-3 or TRBV12-4 and TRBJ1-2; D possibly corresponds to TRBD1 (5 bases). The CDR3 consists of 13 residues. Trimming pared 3 bases from V and 3 bases from J, leaving 8 bases between. The CDR3 DNA follows: TGTGCCAGCAGTTTTCTGGGGGACTATGGCTACACCTTC. Encoded protein: CASSFLGDYGYTF.

The V gene is TRBV5-1, the J gene TRBJ2-3; TRBD1 agrees at 9 bases. The CDR3 contains 16 residues. Germline CDR1 SGHRS, CDR2 YFSETQ. Trimming at V came to 5 bases and at J to 2 bases, leaving 9 bases not matched to a gene. CDR3 in DNA: TGCGCCAGCAGGGGGACAGGGAAAAAATTCACAGATACGCAGTATTTT. It yields the protein CASRGTGKKFTDTQYF. The complete variable domain, with remaining parts taken from reference TRBV5-1 and TRBJ2-3, reads KAGVTQTPRYLIKTRGQQVTLSCSPISGHRSVSWYQQTPGQGLQFLFEYFSETQRNKGNFPGRFSGRQFSNSRSEMNVSTLELGDSALYLCASRGTGKKFTDTQYFGPGTRLTVL.

This clonotype showed up many times. This sequence joins TRBV11-2 and TRBJ1-2; D is ambiguous. CDR1 and CDR2 (germline): SGHAT, FQNNGV. This CDR3 has 18 residues. Trimming took 0 bases from V and 1 from J, leaving 18 bases between them. CDR3 bases: TGTGCCAGCAGCTTAGATGCCCCGGACTATGCCCTTAACTATGGCTACACCTTC. As protein: CASSLDAPDYALNYGYTF.

This clonotype was picked up a small number of times. The chain couples TRBV20-1 to TRBJ2-5; TRBD2 agrees at 8 bases. Trimming cost V 3 bases and J 7 bases; bases outside gene matches: 19. Germline CDR1 and CDR2: DFQATT and SNEGSKA (reference sequence). The length of the CDR3 is 17 residues. CDR3 coding DNA: TGCAGTGCTAGTCTGGGCCCGGGAGGGGGACCCCCTGGGACCCAGTACTTC. Encoded protein: CSASLGPGGGPPGTQYF.

This clonotype was seen at least ten times. The V and J genes are TRBV6-5 and TRBJ1-1, with D uncertain. V dropped 2 bases and J dropped 4 bases, with 11 bases sitting between them. CDR3 length: 14 amino acids. In germline, CDR1 is MNHEY, CDR2 SVGAGI. CDR3 region: CASSYSPGATEAFF. CDR3 bases: TGTGCCAGCAGTTACAGTCCGGGTGCCACTGAAGCTTTCTTT.

The V call is TRBV11-2, the J call TRBJ2-7, with a weak D call TRBD2 (6 bases). The CDR3 has 13 amino acids. Germline V gene data show CDR1 as SGHAT and CDR2 as FQNNGV. V gave up 6 bases and J gave up 7 bases, with 16 bases separating them. The CDR3, as DNA: TGTGCCAGCAGTTGGGGAGGTGGGAGTGAGCAGTACTTC. Amino acid sequence: CASSWGGGSEQYF.

The sample holds many counts of this clonotype. The rearrangement uses TRBV20-1 and TRBJ2-2, with 7 bases matching TRBD1. The CDR3 runs to 11 residues. Looked up from germline, CDR1 is DFQATT and CDR2 is SNEGSKA (reference sequence). V dropped 7 bases and J dropped 7; count of bases not matched to a gene: 3. CDR3 protein: CSVYRGGELFF. CDR3 coding DNA: TGCAGTGTTTACAGGGGCGGGGAGCTGTTTTTT.

This clonotype appeared a few times. The CDR3: CSAREGQLWAEKLFF. Here the CDR3 DNA reads TGCAGTGCTAGAGAGGGGCAGCTGTGGGCTGAAAAACTGTTTTTT. This sequence joins TRBV20-1 and TRBJ1-4; tentatively, D is TRBD1 (5 bases). Between the trimmed V and J ends, which lost 0 bases and 7 bases, there was a span of 15 bases. Germline V gene lookup returns CDR1 DFQATT and CDR2 SNEGSKA (reference sequence). The CDR3 extends over 15 amino acids.

This clonotype was picked up many times. The chain recombines TRBV5-1 with TRBJ2-7, with D perhaps TRBD2 (5 bases). CDR3 length: 14 residues. Trimming stripped 0 bases from V and 5 bases from J, with 12 bases between. Looked up from germline, CDR1 is SGHRS and CDR2 is YFSETQ. The CDR3 coding sequence is TGCGCCAGCAGCTTGGAGACGGGATTCGACGAGCAGTACTTC. This encodes CASSLETGFDEQYF.

The rearrangement links TRBV7-2 to TRBJ2-1; 9 positions match TRBD1. V gave up 3 bases and J gave up 4 bases; unmatched junction bases: 1. Germline lookup yields CDR1 SGHTA and CDR2 FQGNSA. The CDR3 covers 14 residues. CDR3 protein: CASSLGQGYNEQFF. The CDR3 DNA follows: TGTGCCAGCAGCTTGGGACAGGGTTACAATGAGCAGTTCTTC. Full variable domain (remainder filled in from reference TRBV7-2 and TRBJ2-1): GAGVSQSPSNKVTEKGKDVELRCDPISGHTALYWYRQSLGQGLEFLIYFQGNSAPDKSGLPSDRFSAERTGGSVSTLTIQRTQQEDSAVYLCASSLGQGYNEQFFGPGTRLTVL.

This clonotype was observed many times. This rearrangement joins TRBV20-1 to TRBJ2-5, with D possibly being TRBD1 or TRBD2 (5 bases each). The V end lost 6 bases, the J end lost 5 bases, and 19 bases lay between the germline ends. Germline V gene lookup returns CDR1 DFQATT and CDR2 SNEGSKA (reference sequence). This CDR3 comprises 14 residues. This CDR3 is CSAGIGGRRETQYF. CDR3 coding DNA: TGCAGTGCCGGGATTGGGGGAAGGCGGGAGACCCAGTACTTC.

This clonotype came up a few times. The chain uses TRBV11-2 and TRBJ2-7; TRBD2 aligns across 10 bases. V trimming: 0 bases; J trimming: 0 bases; junction bases outside the gene matches: 2. CDR3 length: 16 residues. Germline CDR1 SGHAT, CDR2 FQNNGV. CDR3: CASSLELAGPSYEQYF. In DNA form, the CDR3 reads TGTGCCAGCAGCTTAGAACTAGCGGGACCCTCCTACGAGCAGTACTTC.

This clonotype was seen only a few times. The CDR3 nucleotides are TGCAGTGCTCTCTCCGGGACTTATAGCAATCAGCCCCAGCATTTT. Protein: CSALSGTYSNQPQHF. The chain links TRBV20-1 to TRBJ1-5; weak D call: TRBD1 (5 bases). Germline assignment: CDR1 DFQATT and CDR2 SNEGSKA (reference sequence). V was shortened by 5 bases and J by 0 bases, with 14 bases between the two germline ends. The CDR3 is made up of 15 amino acids.

The J gene is TRBJ2-1, the V gene TRBV5-1; unclear D gene. Deletions cut 0 bases from V and 4 bases from J, with 5 bases between. The CDR3 length is 13 residues. Germline V CDR1 and CDR2: SGHRS, YFSETQ. The CDR3 DNA reads TGCGCCAGCAGCTTGGACGCGTACAATGAGCAGTTCTTC. This codes for CASSLDAYNEQFF. The full variable domain, completed using reference TRBV5-1 and TRBJ2-1, is KAGVTQTPRYLIKTRGQQVTLSCSPISGHRSVSWYQQTPGQGLQFLFEYFSETQRNKGNFPGRFSGRQFSNSRSEMNVSTLELGDSALYLCASSLDAYNEQFFGPGTRLTVL.

This clonotype showed up just a few times. The rearrangement uses TRBV5-1 and TRBJ2-3, with 7 positions matching TRBD1. The CDR3 covers 15 residues. Germline CDR1 SGHRS, CDR2 YFSETQ. Germline trimming cut 0 bases from V and 2 bases from J; bases unmatched to any gene: 3. CDR3 protein: CASSLEGTATDTQYF. The CDR3 DNA sequence: TGCGCCAGCAGCTTGGAAGGGACAGCCACAGATACGCAGTATTTT.

The rearrangement joins TRBV7-9 to TRBJ1-2; no definite D call. The ends were cut back, 0 bases at V and 3 bases at J, with 5 bases in the middle. Germline CDR1 reads SEHNR; CDR2 reads FQNEAQ (reference sequence). This CDR3 spans 13 amino acids. CDR3 amino acids: CASSLAGDYGYTF. The CDR3 bases are TGTGCCAGCAGCTTAGCGGGCGACTATGGCTACACCTTC.

The chain joins TRBV6-5 to TRBJ1-5; D remains ambiguous. This CDR3 is 15 amino acids long. The V end was cut by 2 bases, the J end by 0 bases, with 8 bases between. Germline V gene sequence: CDR1 MNHEY, CDR2 SVGAGI. The CDR3 DNA is TGTGCCAGCAGTTACGCACCTCATAGCAATCAGCCCCAGCATTTT. It is translated as CASSYAPHSNQPQHF.

The chain combines TRBV5-6 with TRBJ2-1; D gene uncertain. V dropped 0 bases and J dropped 10 bases, with 8 bases sitting between them. CDR3 length equals 12 residues. Germline V gene data show CDR1 as SGHDT and CDR2 as YYEEEE. This chain's CDR3 is CASSLGLKEQFF. Here the CDR3 DNA reads TGTGCCAGCAGCTTGGGCCTCAAAGAGCAGTTCTTC. Full variable domain (remainder filled in from reference TRBV5-6 and TRBJ2-1): DAGVTQSPTHLIKTRGQQVTLRCSPKSGHDTVSWYQQALGQGPQFIFQYYEEEERQRGNFPDRFSGHQFPNYSSELNVNALLLGDSALYLCASSLGLKEQFFGPGTRLTVL.

This clonotype was observed a few times. This chain links TRBV20-1 with TRBJ2-3; 10 bases are shared with TRBD2. V shed 6 bases and J 14 bases; nucleotides not matched to a gene: 8. Germline assignment: CDR1 DFQATT and CDR2 SNEGSKA (reference sequence). The length of the CDR3 is 11 residues. The CDR3: CSARQRGGPYF. The CDR3 bases are TGCAGTGCCAGACAGCGGGGGGGGCCGTATTTT.